Listed here are 22 T cell receptor beta chains from one sample, sequenced in a study of post-analysis software for immune sequencing data. Study results and limitations: In patients, about 5 TRBV segments were more frequent than in controls, with TRBV5-6, TRBV5-1 and TRBV20-1 among them.

cDNA libraries of TCR beta carried unique molecular identifiers. TCRdb called the PCR reads again in MiXCR, with one record for every CDR3 protein. The sample carries about 200,000 distinct CDR3 sequences, around 29% recorded once. Their cognate antigens are unknown. Sequencing was done on a sample of blood. Receptors originate from a girl aged 2 to 17 with multiple sclerosis.

There are many counts of this clonotype. This rearrangement joins TRBV11-2 to TRBJ2-3, with TRBD2 matching 9 bases. V dropped 3 bases and J dropped 4; count of bases not matched to a gene: 5. The CDR3 is made up of 15 amino acids. Germline CDR1 reads SGHAT; CDR2 reads FQNNGV. CDR3 region: CASSFTSGSPDTQYF. The DNA of the CDR3 is TGTGCCAGCAGCTTTACTAGCGGGTCCCCAGATACGCAGTATTTT.

The chain is built from TRBV28 and TRBJ1-2; weak D call: TRBD1 (5 bases). The V gene's germline CDR1 is MDHEN and CDR2 SYDVKM. Trimming cost V 8 bases and J 0 bases, with 19 bases left between them. The CDR3 totals 16 residues. The CDR3 protein is CASLRGWGTTNYGYTF. The CDR3 DNA reads TGTGCCAGCCTTCGGGGTTGGGGGACGACTAACTATGGCTACACCTTC.

This clonotype was seen a few times. The genes are TRBV27 and TRBJ2-1; 7 bases line up with TRBD1. The junction had 10 bases not matched to a gene; V was cut back by 4 bases and J by 13 bases. The CDR3 has 13 residues. CDR1 and CDR2 from the germline V gene are MNHEY and SMNVEV (reference sequence). Written as DNA, the CDR3 is TGTGCCAGCAGTTCAGACAGGGTAGAGACCCAGTTCTTC. Encoded protein: CASSSDRVETQFF.

This clonotype was counted a few times. One junction end does not reproduce the germline sequence, and a read error may be involved. The genes are TRBV20-1 and TRBJ2-4; D is undetermined. The germline gives CDR1 DFQATT, CDR2 SNEGSKA (reference sequence). The CDR3 has 13 residues. Written as DNA, the CDR3 is TGCAGTGCTAGAGATCCAGCCAAAAACACTCAGTACTTC. Encoded protein: CSARDPAKNTQYF.

There are a few counts of this clonotype. J is TRBJ2-1 and V is TRBV7-9, with 11 bases fitting TRBD2. The CDR3 has 15 amino acids. With V trimmed by 6 bases and J by 10 bases, 11 bases remained unmatched. Germline CDR1 and CDR2: SEHNR and FQNEAQ (reference sequence). The CDR3 here is CASRGTSGPKGEQFF. The CDR3 region has the DNA TGTGCCAGCAGAGGGACTAGCGGTCCTAAGGGGGAGCAGTTCTTC.

This clonotype has ten or more counts. V gene TRBV5-1 combines with J gene TRBJ2-1, with 8 bases matching TRBD1. CDR3 length: 14 amino acids. With V trimmed by 4 bases and J by 8 bases, 8 bases remained unmatched. Germline loops: CDR1 SGHRS, CDR2 YFSETQ. CDR3 protein: CASSVDRVGDEQFF. In DNA, the CDR3 is TGCGCCAGCAGCGTGGACAGGGTAGGCGATGAGCAGTTCTTC.

This clonotype has a handful of counts. The J gene is TRBJ1-1, the V gene TRBV2; D is unclear. The CDR3 length is 13 residues. V gave up 3 bases and J gave up 8 bases, with 13 bases separating them. Per germline, CDR1 SNHLY and CDR2 FYNNEI. The CDR3 DNA reads as TGTGCCAGCAGTGACTTTTCGGTCCTCGAAGCTTTCTTT. Translation: CASSDFSVLEAFF. Filled out from reference TRBV2 and TRBJ1-1, the complete variable domain reads EPEVTQTPSHQVTQMGQEVILRCVPISNHLYFYWYRQILGQKVEFLVSFYNNEISEKSEIFDDQFSVERPDGSNFTLKIRSTKLEDSAMYFCASSDFSVLEAFFGQGTRLTVV.

The chain employs TRBV6-1 and TRBJ2-1; D is uncertain. V lost 4 bases to trimming and J lost 7 bases, with 8 bases between them. The V gene's germline CDR1 is MNHNS and CDR2 SASEGT. This CDR3 comprises 12 residues. CDR3 sequence (DNA): TGTGCCAGCAGTGTTCGCGGAAATGAGCAGTTCTTC. Its translation is CASSVRGNEQFF.

The chain has TRBV5-1 and TRBJ1-6; possibly TRBD1 for D (5 bases). The germline V gene has CDR1 SGHRS and CDR2 YFSETQ. V shed 0 bases and J shed 7 bases, with 11 bases lying between them. CDR3 length: 15 residues. CDR3 sequence reads: CASSLVGRENSPLHF. The CDR3 DNA reads TGCGCCAGCAGCTTGGTTGGCAGGGAGAATTCACCCCTCCACTTT.

This chain connects TRBV7-9 to TRBJ1-5; unclear D gene. This CDR3 has 16 residues. Germline assignment: CDR1 SEHNR and CDR2 FQNEAQ (reference sequence). The ends were cut back, 4 bases at V and 6 bases at J, with 19 bases in the middle. Here the CDR3 reads CASSSSTNSRGQPQHF. CDR3 sequence (DNA): TGTGCCAGCAGCTCAAGCACTAACAGCCGGGGTCAGCCCCAGCATTTT.

This clonotype was counted ten times or more. This rearrangement joins TRBV15 to TRBJ1-4; D is perhaps TRBD1 (5 bases). The CDR3 consists of 16 residues. In germline, CDR1 is LNHNV, CDR2 YYDKDF (reference sequence). The germline V and J ends were trimmed by 5 bases and 2 bases, with 15 bases remaining between them. The CDR3 reads CATSPPGRATNEKLFF. The CDR3 nucleotides are TGTGCCACCAGCCCCCCAGGCAGGGCCACTAATGAAAAACTGTTTTTT.

CDR3 protein: CASHVLERESPDTQYF. In nucleotides, the CDR3 is TGTGCCAGCCATGTTTTGGAGCGGGAGTCCCCAGATACGCAGTATTTT. This chain uses TRBV7-8 with TRBJ2-3; 8 bases are shared with TRBD2. This CDR3 has 16 amino acids. The V and J ends lost 8 bases and 4 bases, in that order; junction bases with no gene match: 14. Germline CDR1 reads SGHVS; CDR2 reads FQNEAQ.

This clonotype was seen many times. This chain connects TRBV29-1 to TRBJ1-4, with TRBD1 as a possible D gene (5 bases). Trimming removed 7 bases from V and 6 bases from J, with 9 bases in between. This CDR3 spans 11 amino acids. Germline CDR1 SQVTM, CDR2 ANQGSEA. This chain's CDR3 is CSARVYEKLFF. In DNA form, the CDR3 reads TGCAGCGCCAGGGTATATGAAAAACTGTTTTTT.

Details on this clonotype: Because it lacks the conserved phenylalanine or tryptophan at the end, this CDR3 is likely a read error. The chain has TRBV27 and TRBJ2-7, with TRBD1 matching 9 bases. CDR3 size: 14 residues. Germline V CDR1 and CDR2: MNHEY, SMNVEV (reference sequence). V lost 6 bases and J lost 4; bases outside the gene matches: 7. CDR3 nucleotides: TGTGCCAGCAGCTTCCGGGACAGGGTATACGAGCAGTACCTC. Its translation is CASSFRDRVYEQYL.

This clonotype was picked up many times. This rearrangement joins TRBV5-1 to TRBJ2-3; 10 bases map to TRBD2. The CDR3 runs to 15 residues. Losses at the gene ends were 4 bases for V and 1 base for J; bases not matched to a gene: 3. Germline assignment: CDR1 SGHRS and CDR2 YFSETQ. The CDR3 is CASSPLAGRTDTQYF. CDR3 DNA: TGCGCCAGCAGCCCACTAGCGGGGCGCACAGATACGCAGTATTTT.

Many counts were recorded for this clonotype. The J gene is TRBJ1-2, the V gene TRBV18; 7 bases match TRBD1. The V segment lost 6 bases and the J segment 0 bases; nucleotides outside the gene matches: 4. Per germline, CDR1 KGHSH and CDR2 LQKENI. The CDR3 runs to 14 residues. The CDR3: CASSRDSPNYGYTF. The CDR3 region has the DNA TGTGCCAGCTCGCGGGACAGCCCTAACTATGGCTACACCTTC.

A few counts support this clonotype. This sequence joins TRBV20-1 and TRBJ2-3; D ambiguous. V was trimmed by 0 bases and J by 2 bases, leaving 24 bases between them. Germline CDR1 DFQATT, CDR2 SNEGSKA (reference sequence). CDR3 length: 19 amino acids. The CDR3 reads CSARDEQKDNIRPTDTQYF. The CDR3 DNA reads TGCAGTGCTAGAGATGAACAGAAAGATAATATACGGCCCACAGATACGCAGTATTTT.

As to this clonotype: This may be a read error: a much more frequent sequence differs by one nucleotide. The rearrangement joins TRBV12-5 to TRBJ2-7, with unresolved D. Germline V gene sequence: CDR1 LGHNT, CDR2 FRNRAP. The CDR3 is 9 amino acids. CDR3 in DNA: TGTAGCCCAGCCTACGAGCAGTACTTC. Protein product: CSPAYEQYF.

The chain links TRBV6-4 to TRBJ1-4; weak D call: TRBD1 (6 bases). This CDR3 is built from 15 residues. Between the trimmed V and J ends, which lost 5 bases and 5 bases, there was a span of 15 bases. CDR1 MRHNA and CDR2 SNTAGT come from the germline V gene. The CDR3 DNA is TGTGCCAGCAGTCTTGGACAGTCGCCCAATGAAAAACTGTTTTTT. Its protein is CASSLGQSPNEKLFF.

This clonotype qualifies as medium-sized. The chain employs TRBV6-2 or TRBV6-3 and TRBJ2-1; D gene ambiguous. CDR1 MNHEY and CDR2 SVGEGT come from the germline V gene. The CDR3 runs to 14 residues. The ends were cut back, 2 bases at V and 7 bases at J, with 12 bases in the middle. As DNA, the CDR3 is TGTGCCAGCAGTTACGGCTGGGGTAAGAATGAGCAGTTCTTC. It codes for CASSYGWGKNEQFF.

There are many counts of this clonotype. The chain uses TRBV5-1 and TRBJ1-1; D might be TRBD1 (5 bases). The CDR3 is made up of 15 amino acids. V was cut by 4 bases and J by 4 bases, with 17 bases left in between. The germline V gene has CDR1 SGHRS and CDR2 YFSETQ. The CDR3 spells CASSPRGGESTEAFF. The CDR3 DNA reads as TGCGCCAGCAGCCCCCGGGGAGGGGAGAGCACTGAAGCTTTCTTT.

Many counts were recorded for this clonotype. This chain uses TRBV7-8 with TRBJ2-3, with TRBD2 matching over 10 bases. Germline lookup yields CDR1 SGHVS and CDR2 FQNEAQ. CDR3 size: 15 residues. The trim removed 5 bases at V and 3 bases at J, leaving 5 bases unmatched. CDR3 in amino acids: CASSPVTSGTDTQYF. CDR3 in DNA: TGTGCCAGCAGCCCGGTGACTAGCGGGACAGATACGCAGTATTTT. The full variable domain, its missing parts supplied by reference TRBV7-8 and TRBJ2-3, is GAGVSQSPRYKVAKRGQDVALRCDPISGHVSLFWYQQALGQGPEFLTYFQNEAQLDKSGLPSDRFFAERPEGSVSTLKIQRTQQEDSAVYLCASSPVTSGTDTQYFGPGTRLTVL.